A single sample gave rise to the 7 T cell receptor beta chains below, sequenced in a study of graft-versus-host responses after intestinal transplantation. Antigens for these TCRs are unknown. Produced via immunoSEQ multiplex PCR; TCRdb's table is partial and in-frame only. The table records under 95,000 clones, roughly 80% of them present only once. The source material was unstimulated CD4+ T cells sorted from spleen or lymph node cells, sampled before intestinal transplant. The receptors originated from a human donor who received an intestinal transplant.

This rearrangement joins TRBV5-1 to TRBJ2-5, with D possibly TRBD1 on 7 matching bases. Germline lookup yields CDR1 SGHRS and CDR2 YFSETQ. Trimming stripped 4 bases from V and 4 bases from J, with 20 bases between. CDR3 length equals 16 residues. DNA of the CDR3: TGCGCCAGCAGCCCGGGGGACAGAGGGTATAGAGAGACCCAGTACTTC. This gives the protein CASSPGDRGYRETQYF.

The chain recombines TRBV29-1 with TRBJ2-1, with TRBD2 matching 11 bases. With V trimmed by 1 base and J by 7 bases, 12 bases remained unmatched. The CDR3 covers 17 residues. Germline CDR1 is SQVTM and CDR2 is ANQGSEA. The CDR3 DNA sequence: TGCAGCGTTGAAGCGGCGGTAGCGGGAGGGCCACGAAATGAGCAGTTCTTC. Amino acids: CSVEAAVAGGPRNEQFF.

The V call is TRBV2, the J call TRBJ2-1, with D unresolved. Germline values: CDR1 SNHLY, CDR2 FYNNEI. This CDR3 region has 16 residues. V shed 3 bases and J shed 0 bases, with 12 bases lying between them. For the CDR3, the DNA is TGTGCCAGCAGTGAGGATCGGGTGGCCTCCTACAATGAGCAGTTCTTC. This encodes CASSEDRVASYNEQFF.

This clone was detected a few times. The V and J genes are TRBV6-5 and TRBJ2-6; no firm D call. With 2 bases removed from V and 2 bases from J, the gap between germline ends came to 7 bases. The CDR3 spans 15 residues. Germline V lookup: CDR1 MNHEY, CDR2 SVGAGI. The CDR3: CASSYDQAGANVLTF. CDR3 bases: TGTGCCAGCAGTTACGACCAGGCTGGGGCCAACGTCCTGACTTTC.

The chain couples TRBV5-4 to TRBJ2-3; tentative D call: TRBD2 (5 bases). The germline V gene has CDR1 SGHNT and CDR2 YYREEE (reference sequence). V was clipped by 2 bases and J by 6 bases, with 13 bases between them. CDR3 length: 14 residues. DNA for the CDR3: TGTGCCAGCAGCTTCCGGAAGAGGGCGGATACGCAGTATTTT. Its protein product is CASSFRKRADTQYF.

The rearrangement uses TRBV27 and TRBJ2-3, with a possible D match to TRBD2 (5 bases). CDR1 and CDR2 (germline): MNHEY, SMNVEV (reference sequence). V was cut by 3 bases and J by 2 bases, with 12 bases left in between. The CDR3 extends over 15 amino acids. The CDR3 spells CASSLRTSLTDTQYF. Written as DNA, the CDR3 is TGTGCCAGCAGTTTGCGGACTTCCCTCACAGATACGCAGTATTTT.

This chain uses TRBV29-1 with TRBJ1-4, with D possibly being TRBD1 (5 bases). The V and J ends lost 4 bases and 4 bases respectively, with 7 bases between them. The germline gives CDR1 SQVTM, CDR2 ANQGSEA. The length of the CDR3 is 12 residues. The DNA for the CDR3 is TGCAGCGTTGCTCAGGGTAATGAAAAACTGTTTTTT. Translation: CSVAQGNEKLFF. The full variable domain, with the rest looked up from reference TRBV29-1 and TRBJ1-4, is SAVISQKPSRDICQRGTSLTIQCQVDSQVTMMFWYRQQPGQSLTLIATANQGSEATYESGFVIDKFPISRPNLTFSTLTVSNMSPEDSSIYLCSVAQGNEKLFFGSGTQLSVL.